This entry lists 25 T cell receptor beta chains sequenced from one sample in a study of metastatic and nonmetastatic thyroid tumors. The entire patient cohort was treatment-naive prior to thyroid surgery. MiXCR reprocessed the PCR reads for TCRdb. Of approximately 4,000 clones in the sample, roughly two fifths were seen once. The sequenced sample was tumor tissue. These receptors were taken from a male donor with papillary thyroid cancer or a benign thyroid nodule (not recorded which). Some clones in this sample may be carry-over from other donors' samples.

This clone was counted between two and nine times. The chain carries TRBV19 and TRBJ1-5; D is ambiguous. CDR1 LNHDA and CDR2 SQIVND come from the germline V gene (reference sequence). There are 13 residues in the CDR3. V dropped 1 base and J dropped 6 bases, with 7 bases sitting between them. CDR3 sequence: CASSIGVGQPQHF. The CDR3 DNA is TGTGCCAGTAGTATAGGGGTAGGTCAGCCCCAGCATTTT.

CDR3 nucleotide sequence: TGCGCCAGCCGACTAGGAGGCTACAATGAGCAGTTCTTC. Translation: CASRLGGYNEQFF. V gene TRBV5-1 combines with J gene TRBJ2-1, with D possibly being TRBD2 (6 bases). The length of the CDR3 is 13 residues. Between the trimmed V and J ends, which lost 7 bases and 3 bases, there was a span of 11 bases. Germline CDR1 reads SGHRS; CDR2 reads YFSETQ.

This chain uses TRBV5-1 with TRBJ1-1; D call uncertain. This CDR3 has 12 residues. Germline values: CDR1 SGHRS, CDR2 YFSETQ. The V and J ends lost 1 base and 1 base respectively, with 2 bases between them. The CDR3 DNA reads TGCGCCAGCAGCTTGTCGAACACTGAAGCTTTCTTT. Its protein product is CASSLSNTEAFF.

This clone was detected a few times. The chain joins TRBV6-6 to TRBJ2-3; 8 positions match TRBD1. This CDR3 has 16 residues. CDR1 is MNHNY and CDR2 is SVGAGI in the germline V gene (reference sequence). Germline trimming cut 2 bases from V and 2 bases from J; bases unmatched to any gene: 6. The CDR3 DNA follows: TGTGCCAGCAGTTACCGAGGACAGGGAATCACAGATACGCAGTATTTT. Encoded protein: CASSYRGQGITDTQYF.

The gene calls are TRBV6-2 or TRBV6-3 and TRBJ2-7; 9 nucleotides align to TRBD1. CDR1 is MNHEY, CDR2 SVGEGT, per germline. V trimming: 8 bases; J trimming: 4 bases; junction bases outside the gene matches: 9. The CDR3 runs to 14 residues. As DNA, the CDR3 is TGTGCCAGCGGTCGCAGTGACAGGGGGTACGAGCAGTACTTC. This codes for CASGRSDRGYEQYF.

This clone showed up just a few times. The chain combines TRBV12-5 with TRBJ2-7; 9 bases fit TRBD2. Unmatched junction bases numbered 13, after V lost 0 bases and J lost 7 bases. Germline CDR1 LGHNT, CDR2 FRNRAP. The CDR3 loop spans 17 amino acids. The CDR3 loop reads CASGLVLGASGVGEQYF. The DNA of the CDR3 is TGTGCTAGTGGTTTGGTACTCGGGGCTAGCGGGGTTGGTGAGCAGTACTTC. Full variable domain (outside the CDR3, taken from reference TRBV12-5 and TRBJ2-7): DARVTQTPRHKVTEMGQEVTMRCQPILGHNTVFWYRQTMMQGLELLAYFRNRAPLDDSGMPKDRFSAEMPDATLATLKIQPSEPRDSAVYFCASGLVLGASGVGEQYFGPGTRLTVT.

The chain employs TRBV5-6 and TRBJ2-3; D could derive from TRBD1 or TRBD2 (5 bases each). This CDR3 comprises 14 residues. Germline V gives CDR1 SGHDT, CDR2 YYEEEE. V was cut by 4 bases and J by 2 bases, with 11 bases left in between. The DNA for the CDR3 is TGTGCCAGCAGCCGGGACGCTACCACAGATACGCAGTATTTT. Translating it yields CASSRDATTDTQYF.

The V and J genes are TRBV2 and TRBJ1-5; D unclear. The CDR3 extends over 16 amino acids. Germline assignment: CDR1 SNHLY and CDR2 FYNNEI. V shed 1 base and J shed 0 bases, with 10 bases lying between them. The CDR3 sequence: CASSEEATYSNQPQHF. In DNA, the CDR3 is TGTGCCAGCAGTGAAGAGGCGACGTATAGCAATCAGCCCCAGCATTTT.

The J gene is TRBJ1-5, the V gene TRBV12-3 or TRBV12-4; 10 bases align to TRBD1. V lost 4 bases to trimming and J lost 4 bases; unmatched junction nucleotides: 4. The CDR3 is made up of 15 amino acids. The CDR3 DNA is TGTGCCAGCAGTTGGGGACAGGGGTCGAATCAGCCCCAGCATTTT. This encodes CASSWGQGSNQPQHF.

This chain joins TRBV19 and TRBJ2-7; D remains unclear. The CDR3 has 14 residues. In germline, CDR1 is LNHDA, CDR2 SQIVND (reference sequence). V was cut by 5 bases and J by 1 base, with 12 bases left in between. The CDR3 is CASSPLGRSYEQYF. Written as DNA, the CDR3 is TGTGCCAGTAGTCCGCTAGGAAGGTCCTACGAGCAGTACTTC. The full variable domain, its missing parts supplied by reference TRBV19 and TRBJ2-7, is DGGITQSPKYLFRKEGQNVTLSCEQNLNHDAMYWYRQDPGQGLRLIYYSQIVNDFQKGDIAEGYSVSREKKESFPLTVTSAQKNPTAFYLCASSPLGRSYEQYFGPGTRLTVT.

The chain joins TRBV6-5 to TRBJ1-5, with 8 bases lining up with TRBD1. Germline V lookup: CDR1 MNHEY, CDR2 SVGAGI. V shed 4 bases, J shed 1 base, and the junction held 6 bases outside the gene matches. CDR3 length: 16 amino acids. The DNA of the CDR3 is TGTGCCAGCAGTTGGACAGGGAGTTCGAGCAATCAGCCCCAGCATTTT. Its translation is CASSWTGSSSNQPQHF.

The V call is TRBV5-1, the J call TRBJ1-2; tentative D call: TRBD1 (5 bases). Trimming took off 9 bases at V and 2 bases at J, with 11 bases between the two ends. Looked up from germline, CDR1 is SGHRS and CDR2 is YFSETQ. This CDR3 region has 12 residues. CDR3 protein: CATGDGNYGYTF. Here the CDR3 DNA reads TGCGCCACCGGGGACGGGAACTATGGCTACACCTTC.

This clone was counted only a few times. The chain combines TRBV6-1 with TRBJ2-1; 10 nucleotides align to TRBD1. CDR1 and CDR2 (germline): MNHNS, SASEGT. Germline trimming cut 6 bases from V and 5 bases from J; bases unmatched to any gene: 7. This CDR3 has 15 residues. The CDR3 region has the DNA TGTGCCAGCAGACCCGGGACAGGGGCGAACAATGAGCAGTTCTTC. Translating gives CASRPGTGANNEQFF.

On this clone itself: In this CDR3 the conserved last residue, phenylalanine or tryptophan, is missing, so a read error is likely. Because the CDR3's place on the DNA is in doubt, the DNA is left out and the CDR3 is given as listed by TCRdb. The V call is TRBV19, the J call TRBJ1-2; the tabulated D call, TRBD1, remains unverified against the DNA. 11 amino acids form the CDR3, both terminal residues included. The germline gives CDR1 LNHDA, CDR2 SQIVND (reference sequence). The CDR3 loop reads CASSGQGPLYL.

This chain connects TRBV6-5 to TRBJ1-2, with unresolved D. The germline CDR1 and CDR2 sequences are MNHEY and SVGAGI. Trimming took off 0 bases at V and 2 bases at J, with 4 bases between the two ends. CDR3 length equals 13 residues. This CDR3 reads CASSYSRNYGYTF. The CDR3 DNA reads as TGTGCCAGCAGTTACTCCAGAAACTATGGCTACACCTTC.

This rearrangement joins TRBV18 to TRBJ2-2; 12 nucleotides align to TRBD2. Germline CDR1 and CDR2: KGHSH and LQKENI. The V segment lost 4 bases and the J segment 1 base; nucleotides outside the gene matches: 13. This CDR3 spans 20 amino acids. CDR3 DNA: TGTGCCAGCTCACGAGACGTCCTAGCGGGGGGGCTTTGGAACACCGGGGAGCTGTTTTTT. Translated, it gives CASSRDVLAGGLWNTGELFF.

This clone turned up a few times. V and J are TRBV6-1 and TRBJ1-3, with D unresolved. CDR3 length equals 14 residues. The V end was cut by 7 bases, the J end by 2 bases, with 12 bases between. Germline CDR1 reads MNHNS; CDR2 reads SASEGT. The CDR3 region is CASTGTAAGNTIYF. The CDR3 DNA reads as TGTGCCAGCACGGGCACAGCGGCTGGAAACACCATATATTTT.

This clone came up a few times. The CDR3 region is CASSLKWTAYNEQFF. The CDR3 DNA reads TGTGCCAGCAGTTTGAAGTGGACAGCCTACAATGAGCAGTTCTTC. The rearrangement joins TRBV28 to TRBJ2-1, with D possibly matching TRBD1 (6 bases). Germline loops: CDR1 MDHEN, CDR2 SYDVKM. The CDR3 runs 15 residues. The V end lost 3 bases, the J end lost 2 bases, and 11 bases lay between the germline ends.

Of note for this clone: Compared with germline, one end of the junction differs, possibly owing to a read error. V usage is TRBV29-1 and J usage is TRBJ1-4; TRBD1 matches at 7 bases. Per germline, CDR1 SQVTM and CDR2 ANQGSEA. This CDR3 comprises 15 residues. CDR3: CSALEGAGVNEKLFF. The CDR3 region has the DNA TGCAGCGCTTTAGAGGGGGCGGGGGTTAATGAGAAACTGTTTTTT.

The J gene is TRBJ1-5, the V gene TRBV6-4, with D uncertain. The V gene's germline CDR1 is MRHNA and CDR2 SNTAGT. The V and J ends lost 3 bases and 0 bases respectively, with 21 bases between them. The CDR3 is made up of 19 amino acids. CDR3 coding DNA: TGTGCCAGCAGTGATCGACCCTCGAACCCATCAAATAGCAATCAGCCCCAGCATTTT. Its protein product is CASSDRPSNPSNSNQPQHF.

This clone turned up a few times. The gene calls are TRBV27 and TRBJ2-3; 9 bases map to TRBD2. The germline V gene has CDR1 MNHEY and CDR2 SMNVEV (reference sequence). V lost 5 bases, J lost 2 bases, and 5 bases stayed unmatched. The length of the CDR3 is 15 residues. The CDR3: CASSDLAGFTDTQYF. CDR3 DNA: TGTGCCAGCAGTGACCTAGCGGGGTTCACAGATACGCAGTATTTT.

The V call is TRBV19, the J call TRBJ1-2; perhaps TRBD1 as D (6 bases). This CDR3 comprises 15 residues. Germline CDR1 is LNHDA and CDR2 is SQIVND (reference sequence). The V and J ends lost 3 bases and 4 bases respectively, with 15 bases between them. CDR3 residues: CASSMIQGGGYGYTF. CDR3 sequence (DNA): TGTGCCAGTAGTATGATACAGGGCGGTGGCTATGGCTACACCTTC.

V is TRBV4-1 and J is TRBJ2-7; TRBD1 matches at 8 bases. The ends lost 4 bases at V and 3 bases at J; junction bases unmatched: 11. This CDR3 has 16 amino acids. Germline V gene sequence: CDR1 MGHRA, CDR2 YSYEKL. As DNA, the CDR3 is TGCGCCAGCAGCCCCCACGGCCAGGGGGCCTACTACGAGCAGTACTTC. It is translated as CASSPHGQGAYYEQYF.

The V and J genes are TRBV18 and TRBJ2-1; D may correspond to TRBD1 or TRBD2 (5 bases each). The CDR3 has 15 amino acids. Germline values: CDR1 KGHSH, CDR2 LQKENI. Trimming shortened V by 4 bases and J by 0 bases, and 10 bases separated the two germline ends. CDR3 region: CASSRPGSSYNEQFF. CDR3 nucleotide sequence: TGTGCCAGCTCACGACCAGGGAGCTCCTACAATGAGCAGTTCTTC. The variable domain in full, completed from reference TRBV18 and TRBJ2-1, reads NAGVMQNPRHLVRRRGQEARLRCSPMKGHSHVYWYRQLPEEGLKFMVYLQKENIIDESGMPKERFSAEFPKEGPSILRIQQVVRGDSAAYFCASSRPGSSYNEQFFGPGTRLTVL.

This clone came up a few times. V usage is TRBV6-1 and J usage is TRBJ2-2, with 10 bases lining up with TRBD2. Germline assignment: CDR1 MNHNS and CDR2 SASEGT. The CDR3 is 17 residues long. V gave up 4 bases and J gave up 4 bases; unmatched junction bases: 9. The CDR3 coding sequence is TGTGCCAGCAGTGGAGCGGGGGGGCCTGAAATCACCGGGGAGCTGTTTTTT. Protein: CASSGAGGPEITGELFF.